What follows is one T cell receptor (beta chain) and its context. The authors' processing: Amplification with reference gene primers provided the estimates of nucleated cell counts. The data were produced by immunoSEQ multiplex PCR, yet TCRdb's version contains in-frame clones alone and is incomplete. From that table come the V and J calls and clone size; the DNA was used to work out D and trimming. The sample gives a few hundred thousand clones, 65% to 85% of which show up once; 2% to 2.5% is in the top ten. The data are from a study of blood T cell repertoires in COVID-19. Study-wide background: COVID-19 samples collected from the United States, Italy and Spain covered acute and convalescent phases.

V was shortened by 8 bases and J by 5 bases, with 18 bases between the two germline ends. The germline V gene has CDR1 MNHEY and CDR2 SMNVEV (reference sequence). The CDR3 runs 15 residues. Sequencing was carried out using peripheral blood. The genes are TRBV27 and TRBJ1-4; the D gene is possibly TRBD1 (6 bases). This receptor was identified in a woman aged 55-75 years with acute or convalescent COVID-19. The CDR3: CASRVGGALNEKLFF. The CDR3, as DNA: TGTGCCAGCCGAGTTGGGGGGGCCCTAAATGAAAAACTGTTTTTT.